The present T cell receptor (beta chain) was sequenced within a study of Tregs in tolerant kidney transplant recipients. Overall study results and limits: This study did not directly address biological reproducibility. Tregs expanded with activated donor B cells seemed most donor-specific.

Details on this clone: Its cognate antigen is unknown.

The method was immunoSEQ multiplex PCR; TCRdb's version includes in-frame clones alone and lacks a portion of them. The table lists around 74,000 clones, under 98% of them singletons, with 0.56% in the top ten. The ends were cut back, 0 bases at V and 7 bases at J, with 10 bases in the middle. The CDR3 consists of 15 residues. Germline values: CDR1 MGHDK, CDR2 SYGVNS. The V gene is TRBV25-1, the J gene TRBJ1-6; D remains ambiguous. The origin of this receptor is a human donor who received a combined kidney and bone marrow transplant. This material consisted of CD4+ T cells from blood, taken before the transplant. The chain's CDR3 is CASSEYRAGNSPLHF. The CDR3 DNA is TGTGCCAGCAGTGAATATAGAGCCGGGAATTCACCCCTCCACTTT.